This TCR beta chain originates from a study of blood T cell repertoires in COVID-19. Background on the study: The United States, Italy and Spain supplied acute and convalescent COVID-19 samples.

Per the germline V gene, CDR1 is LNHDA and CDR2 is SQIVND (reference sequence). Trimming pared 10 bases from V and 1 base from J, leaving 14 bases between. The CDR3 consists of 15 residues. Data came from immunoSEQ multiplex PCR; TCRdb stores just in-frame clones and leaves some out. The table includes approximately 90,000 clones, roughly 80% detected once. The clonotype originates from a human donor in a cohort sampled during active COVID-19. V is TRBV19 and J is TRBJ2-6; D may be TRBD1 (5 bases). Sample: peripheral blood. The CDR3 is CATQGAGSGANVLTF. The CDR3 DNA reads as TGTGCCACCCAAGGGGCAGGTTCTGGGGCCAACGTCCTGACTTTC.